A single sample gave rise to the 4 T cell receptor beta chains below, sequenced in a study of T cells after yellow fever vaccination. TCRdb re-called the 5' RACE reads with MiXCR, one entry per CDR3 protein. The sample yields around 300,000 distinct CDR3 sequences, roughly 4.3% seen once. Specimen: PBMCs, collected 15 days after the yellow fever booster vaccination. The receptors were sampled from a man aged 18 to 29 who received the YFV17D yellow fever vaccine.

This clonotype was picked up one time. One base away lies a much larger clone, so this may be a sequencing read error. V and J are TRBV5-1 and TRBJ2-3; D ambiguous. Judging by the DNA end, TRBJ1-5 fits better; the J call may be wrong. The CDR3 is 16 amino acids. CDR1 and CDR2 (germline): SGHRS, YFSETQ. DNA for the CDR3: TGCGCCAGCAGCTTGGTTGCTAGCGGGTTGACGAGTACGCAGCATTTT. Encoded protein: CASSLVASGLTSTQHF.

This clonotype showed up many times. Relative to the germline gene, one junction end is altered; a read error may explain this. The chain carries TRBV5-1 and TRBJ2-1; D may be TRBD1 or TRBD2 (6 bases each). Germline-derived CDR1 and CDR2 are SGHRS and YFSETQ. This CDR3 is 12 amino acids long. CDR3 sequence reads: CASSLRGDEQFF. The CDR3 DNA sequence: TGTGCCAGCAGTTTAAGGGGGGATGAGCAGTTCTTC.

This clonotype was seen a handful of times. V usage is TRBV6-6 and J usage is TRBJ1-4; D remains unclear. Germline CDR1 and CDR2: MNHNY and SVGAGI (reference sequence). The length of the CDR3 is 14 residues. The V gene lost 6 bases and the J gene lost 8 bases, with 16 bases spanning the gap. CDR3 bases: TGTGCCAGCAGAATGTCGAGGGTTTTCGAAAAACTGTTTTTT. Its protein is CASRMSRVFEKLFF.

This clonotype was recorded at least ten times. V usage is TRBV15 and J usage is TRBJ1-2; D remains unclear. The CDR3 loop spans 12 amino acids. Trimming removed 9 bases at V and 8 bases at J, with 16 bases between. Germline V lookup: CDR1 LNHNV, CDR2 YYDKDF (reference sequence). CDR3: CATGYTNRGYTF. The CDR3 DNA reads TGTGCCACGGGCTACACAAATCGGGGCTACACCTTC.